The source of this T cell receptor (beta chain) is a study of blood T cell repertoires in COVID-19. Study summary: Some COVID-19 samples were acute and others convalescent; all came from the United States, Italy and Spain. Sources were T cells, B-cell-depleted T cells, or PBMCs; the material itself was cDNA or gDNA.

Germline V gene data show CDR1 as MNHEY and CDR2 as SVGEGT. The CDR3 is made up of 11 amino acids. V lost 2 bases and J 7 bases, leaving 5 bases between the germline ends. How the authors handled the data: Reference gene primer amplification in the assay estimated nucleated cell counts. Here immunoSEQ multiplex PCR was the method, and the copy in TCRdb shows in-frame clones only, minus some. V and J calls and clone size are copied from that table; D and trimming were computed from the DNA. The repertoire holds over 120,000 clones, with over 70% as singletons. The gene calls are TRBV6-2 or TRBV6-3 and TRBJ2-5, with D unclear. The sequence was collected from a man between 65 and 85 years old who had recovered from COVID-19. Sequencing used peripheral blood. The DNA of the CDR3 is TGTGCCAGCAGTTACCCAGGGACCCAGTACTTC. Its translation: CASSYPGTQYF.